This T cell receptor beta chain came from a study of blood T cell repertoires in COVID-19 (dated by TCRdb to 2018 to 2020). In the study overall: Samples covering the acute and convalescent phases of COVID-19 were provided by collaborators in the United States, Italy and Spain. The repertoires were released in a freely available public database meant as a resource for research on the immune response to SARS-CoV-2. Where available, HLA class I and class II types were taken from metadata supplied by the sample provider and were not determined by assay-based typing. The prospective study material was composed of cDNA or gDNA derived from T cells, B-cell-depleted T cells, or PBMCs. A de-identified subject ID, COVID-19 status, age in years and sex were almost always included in the sample metadata. Samples came from the ongoing ImmuneRACE study (first 160 participants) plus 1,254 subjects from 6 global collaborators. Deeply sampled blood TCRbeta repertoires from subjects exposed to, actively infected with, or recovered from COVID-19 were included in the dataset. On the study overall, not on this receptor specifically: How much clinical and demographic metadata was included differed by source and by participant, and the metadata was provided uncurated.

CDR1 and CDR2, looked up from the germline V gene, are KGHSH and LQKENI. The CDR3 runs 15 residues from the cysteine to the phenylalanine. Only the CDR3 region is kept as DNA, spanning 45 bases read in frame from base 1. V loses 3 bases at its end and J loses 3 bases; junction bases beyond the gene matches: 6. TCRbeta CDR3 regions were amplified from genomic DNA using the immunoSEQ Assay, a bias-controlled multiplex PCR. From the authors' description of their analysis: Within the assay, amplification of reference gene primers was used to estimate how many nucleated cells each sample contained. To quantify the absolute abundance of each unique TCRbeta CDR3 rearrangement, sequence reads were collapsed and filtered. For each sample, productive Simpson clonality was calculated by taking the square root of Simpson's diversity index across productive rearrangements. TCRdb took this table from immuneACCESS and kept in-frame rearrangements with V and J called. Such tables lack part of the clones; where checked against another copy, unresolved V genes explain under half of the gap, and the rest is unexplained. The V and J calls and the clone size are those of that table, but D and trimming were determined from the DNA. The sample table lists about 140,000 clones, roughly 88% of them with a count of one. The ten top clones hold over 1.5% of the sample.

Collaborating institutions collected whole blood in K2EDTA tubes following their own protocols. For TCRbeta analysis, collaborators shipped samples in one of three forms: frozen whole blood, isolated PBMCs, or DNA extracted from either of those sample types. Turning to this clone: Its target antigen remains unknown. Per-base quality was not reported, and no clone a single base away is much larger than it.

This clonotype was sampled from an older woman with acute or convalescent COVID-19. Sequenced material: peripheral blood. The chain is made from TRBV18 and TRBJ1-2; 8 middle bases align to TRBD1. DNA sequence: TGTGCCAGCTCACCGCTCCCGGGACAGGACTATGGCTACACCTTC. The translation is CASSPLPGQDYGYTF.